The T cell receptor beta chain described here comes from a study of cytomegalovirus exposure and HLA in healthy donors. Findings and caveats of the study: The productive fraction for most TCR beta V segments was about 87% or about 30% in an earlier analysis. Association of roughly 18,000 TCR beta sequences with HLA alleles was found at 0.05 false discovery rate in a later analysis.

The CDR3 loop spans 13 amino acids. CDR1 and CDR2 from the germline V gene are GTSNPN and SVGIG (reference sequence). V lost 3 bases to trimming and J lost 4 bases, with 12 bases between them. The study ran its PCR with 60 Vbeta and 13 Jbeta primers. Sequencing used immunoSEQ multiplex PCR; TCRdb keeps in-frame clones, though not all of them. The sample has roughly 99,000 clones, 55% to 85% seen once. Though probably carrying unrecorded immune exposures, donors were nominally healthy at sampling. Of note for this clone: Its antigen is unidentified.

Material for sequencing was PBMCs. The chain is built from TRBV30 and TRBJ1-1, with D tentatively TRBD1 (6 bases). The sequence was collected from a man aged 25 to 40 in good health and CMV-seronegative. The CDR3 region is CAWSTSTGTEAFF. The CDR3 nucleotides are TGTGCCTGGAGCACCTCGACAGGCACTGAAGCTTTCTTT.